The 25 T cell receptor beta chains below were found in one sample sequenced in a study of T cell changes during pregnancy in multiple sclerosis. Using immunoSEQ multiplex PCR, the repertoire was profiled, and TCRdb retains in-frame clones only, with some absent. The sample has around 33,000 clones; around 90% are singletons. The specimen comprised CD8+ T cells from peripheral blood mononuclear cells, sampled in the third trimester of pregnancy. These receptors all come from a female donor with multiple sclerosis, enrolled in a pregnancy study.

V usage is TRBV5-1 and J usage is TRBJ1-2, with 7 bases matching TRBD1. The CDR3 runs 18 residues. The germline V gene has CDR1 SGHRS and CDR2 YFSETQ. After removal of 4 bases from V and 4 bases from J, the junction contained 19 bases not matched to a gene. CDR3 residues: CASSRRRTGGPGGYGYTF. CDR3 sequence (DNA): TGCGCCAGCAGCCGCCGGCGTACAGGCGGGCCAGGGGGCTATGGCTACACCTTC.

The chain uses TRBV4-1 and TRBJ2-5; perhaps TRBD1 as D (6 bases). The germline V gene encodes CDR1 MGHRA and CDR2 YSYEKL. V lost 0 bases and J lost 1, with 12 bases in between. The CDR3 has 16 residues. DNA of the CDR3: TGCGCCAGCAGCCAAGAACACGGACAGAGCCAAGAGACCCAGTACTTC. Encoded protein: CASSQEHGQSQETQYF.

The CDR3 DNA follows: TGTGCCATCGGAGGGGAGGCGGCGGGTCCCCCCACAGATACGCAGTATTTT. Protein product: CAIGGEAAGPPTDTQYF. This chain links TRBV10-3 with TRBJ2-3, with D possibly matching TRBD2 (6 bases). The germline V gene encodes CDR1 ENHRY and CDR2 SYGVKD. Trimming cost V 8 bases and J 2 bases, with 23 bases left between them. The CDR3 extends over 17 amino acids.

This chain joins TRBV20-1 and TRBJ1-2; D is possibly TRBD1 (6 bases). CDR3 length: 11 amino acids. V lost 6 bases to trimming and J lost 7 bases, with 12 bases between them. CDR1 is DFQATT and CDR2 is SNEGSKA in the germline V gene (reference sequence). The CDR3 reads CSARVGAGYTF. The CDR3 DNA is TGCAGTGCGAGGGTGGGGGCTGGCTACACCTTC.

The chain carries TRBV18 and TRBJ1-2; 8 bases are a match to TRBD1. In germline, CDR1 is KGHSH, CDR2 LQKENI. The CDR3 spans 16 residues. V was pared by 7 bases and J by 4 bases, with 14 bases of the junction left unmatched. The CDR3 sequence: CASWGSETGVLYGYTF. In DNA, the CDR3 is TGTGCCAGCTGGGGATCCGAGACAGGGGTCCTCTATGGCTACACCTTC.

The chain uses TRBV4-1 and TRBJ2-3; D remains ambiguous. In germline, CDR1 is MGHRA, CDR2 YSYEKL. Deletions cut 0 bases from V and 3 bases from J, with 4 bases between. The CDR3 loop spans 13 amino acids. CDR3 DNA sequence: TGCGCCAGCAGCCAAGACAGGACAGATACGCAGTATTTT. This translates into CASSQDRTDTQYF.

The chain combines TRBV7-3 with TRBJ1-1; no reliable D call. V was trimmed by 4 bases and J by 4 bases, leaving 10 bases between them. This CDR3 spans 13 amino acids. Germline assignment: CDR1 SGHTA and CDR2 FQGTGA. The CDR3 is CASSYLIGTEAFF. CDR3 DNA: TGTGCCAGCAGCTACCTGATCGGCACTGAAGCTTTCTTT. The complete variable domain, with remaining parts taken from reference TRBV7-3 and TRBJ1-1, reads GAGVSQTPSNKVTEKGKYVELRCDPISGHTALYWYRQSLGQGPEFLIYFQGTGAADDSGLPNDRFFAVRPEGSVSTLKIQRTERGDSAVYLCASSYLIGTEAFFGQGTRLTVV.

The chain employs TRBV25-1 and TRBJ1-1, with D hard to call. CDR3 size: 11 residues. Germline V CDR1 and CDR2: MGHDK, SYGVNS. The ends were cut back, 6 bases at V and 5 bases at J, with 7 bases in the middle. The CDR3 region is CASRRETEAFF. Here the CDR3 DNA reads TGTGCCAGCAGGAGAGAGACTGAAGCTTTCTTT.

This chain uses TRBV9 with TRBJ2-3; weak D call: TRBD2 (6 bases). The ends were cut back, 0 bases at V and 6 bases at J, with 17 bases in the middle. The CDR3 sequence is 16 residues long. CDR1 is SGDLS, CDR2 YYNGEE, per germline. DNA of the CDR3: TGTGCCAGCAGCGTAGGGGCGGGGCAAGCATTGGATACGCAGTATTTT. This gives the protein CASSVGAGQALDTQYF.

The chain combines TRBV19 with TRBJ2-3; 10 bases align to TRBD2. There are 15 residues in the CDR3. V shed 5 bases, J shed 5 bases, and the junction held 7 bases outside the gene matches. CDR1 and CDR2 from the germline V gene are LNHDA and SQIVND (reference sequence). As DNA, the CDR3 is TGTGCCAGTAGTCCTTTAAGCGGGGGGGTAGATACGCAGTATTTT. Protein: CASSPLSGGVDTQYF.

The chain couples TRBV4-1 to TRBJ2-7; TRBD2 matches 11 bases. The V segment lost 0 bases and the J segment 10 bases; nucleotides outside the gene matches: 11. Germline CDR1 is MGHRA and CDR2 is YSYEKL. The CDR3 is made up of 16 amino acids. CDR3 coding DNA: TGCGCCAGCAGCCAAGAGGATTGGACTAGCGGGTTCCCACAGTACTTC. Its protein is CASSQEDWTSGFPQYF.

This chain links TRBV4-1 with TRBJ2-3; 7 bases align to TRBD2. The germline V gene has CDR1 MGHRA and CDR2 YSYEKL. The J segment lost 0 bases and the V segment lost 2 bases, leaving 5 bases of the junction unmatched. This CDR3 is built from 16 residues. The CDR3 DNA reads as TGCGCCAGCAGCCAAACCCAGCGGGGCAGCACAGATACGCAGTATTTT. Translation gives CASSQTQRGSTDTQYF.

A single count supports this clone. The chain links TRBV9 to TRBJ2-6, with TRBD1 as a possible D gene (5 bases). CDR3 length: 17 residues. V shed 3 bases and J shed 0 bases, with 13 bases lying between them. Looked up from germline, CDR1 is SGDLS and CDR2 is YYNGEE. CDR3 sequence (DNA): TGTGCCAGCAGCGCTTACGACAGCTTCTCTGGGGCCAACGTCCTGACTTTC. Its protein is CASSAYDSFSGANVLTF.

V and J are TRBV29-1 and TRBJ2-3; the match to TRBD1 covers 8 bases. V was clipped by 6 bases and J by 3 bases; unmatched bases: 14. Germline V gene sequence: CDR1 SQVTM, CDR2 ANQGSEA. This CDR3 comprises 16 residues. DNA of the CDR3: TGCAGCGTCACCGGGACAGGACCCTTCGGGACAGATACGCAGTATTTT. Protein sequence: CSVTGTGPFGTDTQYF.

This sequence joins TRBV6-5 and TRBJ2-1; TRBD2 aligns across 10 bases. The CDR3 contains 16 residues. Unmatched junction bases numbered 7, after V lost 0 bases and J lost 8 bases. CDR1 MNHEY and CDR2 SVGAGI come from the germline V gene. CDR3 in DNA: TGTGCCAGCAGTTACTCGTGGCCTAGCGGGGGCGATGAGCAGTTCTTC. Its protein product is CASSYSWPSGGDEQFF.

The chain links TRBV5-4 to TRBJ1-1; 8 bases match TRBD1. Germline V CDR1 and CDR2: SGHNT, YYREEE (reference sequence). This CDR3 has 16 residues. V trimming: 4 bases; J trimming: 6 bases; junction bases outside the gene matches: 14. The CDR3 loop reads CASSATGTGPSSEAFF. The DNA for the CDR3 is TGTGCCAGCAGCGCAACCGGGACAGGCCCTTCATCTGAAGCTTTCTTT. Variable domain in full (rest from reference TRBV5-4 and TRBJ1-1): ETGVTQSPTHLIKTRGQQVTLRCSSQSGHNTVSWYQQALGQGPQFIFQYYREEENGRGNFPPRFSGLQFPNYSSELNVNALELDDSALYLCASSATGTGPSSEAFFGQGTRLTVV.

The V call is TRBV12-5, the J call TRBJ1-2, with TRBD1 matching 7 bases. V trimming: 0 bases; J trimming: 3 bases; junction bases outside the gene matches: 10. The germline gives CDR1 LGHNT, CDR2 FRNRAP. This CDR3 spans 17 amino acids. DNA for the CDR3: TGTGCTAGTGGTTTGGTACCCCACCCACAGGGGCACTATGGCTACACCTTC. It specifies CASGLVPHPQGHYGYTF.

The chain joins TRBV6-4 to TRBJ2-3; no clear D gene. This CDR3 is 14 amino acids long. V was pared by 4 bases and J by 4 bases, with 12 bases between. Germline V CDR1 and CDR2: MRHNA, SNTAGT. DNA for the CDR3: TGTGCCAGCAGTGTGCTACCTCTGCCAGATACGCAGTATTTT. The encoded protein is CASSVLPLPDTQYF.

The rearrangement links TRBV5-6 to TRBJ1-2, with 7 bases that match TRBD1. V was pared by 0 bases and J by 3 bases, with 11 bases of the junction left unmatched. There are 17 residues in the CDR3. Looked up from germline, CDR1 is SGHDT and CDR2 is YYEEEE. The DNA for the CDR3 is TGTGCCAGCAGCTTGGCCCCCAGGGGGGTTATCTACTATGGCTACACCTTC. Amino acid sequence: CASSLAPRGVIYYGYTF. The variable domain in full, with the rest retrieved from reference TRBV5-6 and TRBJ1-2, is DAGVTQSPTHLIKTRGQQVTLRCSPKSGHDTVSWYQQALGQGPQFIFQYYEEEERQRGNFPDRFSGHQFPNYSSELNVNALLLGDSALYLCASSLAPRGVIYYGYTFGSGTRLTVV.

J is TRBJ2-1 and V is TRBV4-2; maybe TRBD1 (6 bases). CDR1 and CDR2 (germline): LGHNA, YNFKEQ. This CDR3 has 16 amino acids. Trimming stripped 4 bases from V and 6 bases from J, with 19 bases between. The CDR3 sequence: CASSRTVLGAGNEQFF. The CDR3 nucleotides are TGTGCCAGCAGCCGAACGGTACTGGGGGCGGGCAATGAGCAGTTCTTC.

This clone has only one observation. This chain joins TRBV9 and TRBJ2-3; 9 bases align to TRBD2. Germline assignment: CDR1 SGDLS and CDR2 YYNGEE. V dropped 3 bases and J dropped 2; count of bases not matched to a gene: 7. The CDR3 spans 16 residues. The CDR3 region has the DNA TGTGCCAGCAGCGCCGACGCGGGGGGGCCCACAGATACGCAGTATTTT. Protein: CASSADAGGPTDTQYF.

The rearrangement uses TRBV9 and TRBJ2-7; 8 nucleotides line up with TRBD1. J was trimmed by 2 bases and V by 0 bases; bases with no gene match: 7. CDR3 length: 16 amino acids. Germline CDR1 is SGDLS and CDR2 is YYNGEE. The CDR3 DNA reads as TGTGCCAGCAGCGTAGGGGGACAGGTCTCTACCTACGAGCAGTACTTC. It codes for CASSVGGQVSTYEQYF. Looking up the rest from reference TRBV9 and TRBJ2-7 gives the full variable domain: DSGVTQTPKHLITATGQRVTLRCSPRSGDLSVYWYQQSLDQGLQFLIQYYNGEERAKGNILERFSAQQFPDLHSELNLSSLELGDSALYFCASSVGGQVSTYEQYFGPGTRLTVT.

The J gene is TRBJ2-7, the V gene TRBV7-9; TRBD2 matches at 8 bases. Germline V gene lookup returns CDR1 SEHNR and CDR2 FQNEAQ (reference sequence). This CDR3 spans 14 amino acids. With 6 bases clipped from V and 0 bases from J, the junction kept 4 bases outside the gene matches. Here the CDR3 reads CASSSTSGSYEQYF. CDR3 coding DNA: TGTGCCAGCAGTTCTACTAGCGGCTCCTACGAGCAGTACTTC.

V and J are TRBV9 and TRBJ1-4; D is possibly TRBD1 (6 bases). Trimming stripped 4 bases from V and 1 base from J, with 14 bases between. Germline loops: CDR1 SGDLS, CDR2 YYNGEE. The CDR3 sequence is 16 residues long. Here the CDR3 reads CASSLGHPGTNEKLFF. CDR3 DNA sequence: TGTGCCAGCAGCTTGGGACACCCGGGAACTAATGAAAAACTGTTTTTT.

The CDR3 protein is CASSARTLGANVLTF. As DNA, the CDR3 is TGCGCCAGCAGCGCCAGAACGCTTGGGGCCAACGTCCTGACTTTC. The chain carries TRBV4-3 and TRBJ2-6; D is ambiguous. This CDR3 is 15 amino acids long. With 5 bases removed from V and 3 bases from J, the gap between germline ends came to 11 bases. CDR1 LGHNA and CDR2 YSLEER come from the germline V gene.